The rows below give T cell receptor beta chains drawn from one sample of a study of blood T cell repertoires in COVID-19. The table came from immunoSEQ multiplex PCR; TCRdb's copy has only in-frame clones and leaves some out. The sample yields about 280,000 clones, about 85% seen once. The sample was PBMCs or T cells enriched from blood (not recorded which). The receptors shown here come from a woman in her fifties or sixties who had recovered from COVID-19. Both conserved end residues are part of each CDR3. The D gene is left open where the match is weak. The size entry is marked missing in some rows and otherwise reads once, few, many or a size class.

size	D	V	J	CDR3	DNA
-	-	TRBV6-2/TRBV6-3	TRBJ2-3	CASSYSSRPGGTDTQYF	TGTGCCAGCAGTTACTCGTCGCGACCCGGGGGCACAGATACGCAGTATTTT
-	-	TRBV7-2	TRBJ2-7	CASRHRTGIYEQYF	TGTGCCAGCAGACATAGAACAGGGATCTACGAGCAGTACTTC
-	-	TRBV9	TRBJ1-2	CASSPRSGYGYTF	TGTGCCAGCAGCCCTAGGTCGGGGTATGGCTACACCTTC
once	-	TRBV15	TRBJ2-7	CATREGGEQYF	TGTGCCACCAGGGAGGGGGGGGAGCAGTACTTC
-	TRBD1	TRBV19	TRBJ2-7	CASSLRQGTYEQYF	TGTGCCAGTAGTTTGCGACAGGGGACCTACGAGCAGTACTTC
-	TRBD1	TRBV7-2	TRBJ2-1	CASSLSTGVMAEQFF	TGTGCCAGCAGCTTGTCCACAGGGGTGATGGCGGAGCAGTTCTTC
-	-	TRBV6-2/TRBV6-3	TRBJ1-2	CASSPRGRVQDYGYTF	TGTGCCAGCAGCCCTAGGGGGAGGGTACAGGACTATGGCTACACCTTC
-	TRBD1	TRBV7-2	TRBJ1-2	CASSQGQGVGGYTF	TGTGCCAGCAGCCAAGGACAGGGGGTAGGCGGCTACACCTTC
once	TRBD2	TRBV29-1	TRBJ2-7	CSVERTSGTYEQYF	TGCAGCGTTGAAAGGACTAGCGGAACCTACGAGCAGTACTTC
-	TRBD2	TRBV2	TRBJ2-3	CASRRTSGGTDTQYF	TGTGCCAGCAGACGGACTAGCGGCGGCACAGATACGCAGTATTTT
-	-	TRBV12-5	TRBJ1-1	CASGLGRGEGNTEAFF	TGTGCTAGTGGTTTGGGGAGGGGAGAGGGGAACACTGAAGCTTTCTTT
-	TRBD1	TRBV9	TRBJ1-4	CASSPLAGGGEKLFF	TGTGCCAGCAGCCCACTGGCAGGGGGCGGTGAAAAACTGTTTTTT
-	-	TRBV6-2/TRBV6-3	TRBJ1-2	CASSYELNYGYTF	TGTGCCAGCAGTTACGAGCTGAACTATGGCTACACCTTC
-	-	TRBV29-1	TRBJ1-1	CSVEVRGKNTEAFF	TGCAGCGTTGAAGTGCGGGGAAAGAACACTGAAGCTTTCTTT
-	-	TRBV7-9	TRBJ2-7	CASSSLAAQRPSYEQYF	TGTGCCAGCAGCAGTCTAGCTGCCCAGCGCCCGTCCTACGAGCAGTACTTC
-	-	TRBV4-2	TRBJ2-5	CASSQTTSMETQYF	TGTGCCAGCAGCCAAACGACTAGTATGGAGACCCAGTACTTC
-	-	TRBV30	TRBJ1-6	CAWSVLNVNSPLHF	TGTGCCTGGAGTGTACTCAATGTGAATTCACCCCTCCACTTT
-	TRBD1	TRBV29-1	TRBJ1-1	CSVETGGTEAFF	TGCAGCGTTGAAACAGGGGGAACTGAAGCTTTCTTT
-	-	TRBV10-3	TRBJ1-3	CAISGGGLSGNTIYF	TGTGCCATCAGTGGGGGAGGGCTCTCTGGAAACACCATATATTTT
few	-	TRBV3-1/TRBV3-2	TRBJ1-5	CASSQPGNQPQHF	TGTGCCAGCAGCCAACCGGGTAATCAGCCCCAGCATTTT
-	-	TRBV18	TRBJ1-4	CASSPRGTTNEKLFF	TGTGCCAGCTCACCAAGGGGAACAACTAATGAAAAACTGTTTTTT
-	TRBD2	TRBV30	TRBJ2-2	CAWSDTPRGRVNTGELFF	TGTGCCTGGAGTGACACCCCCCGCGGGAGGGTGAACACCGGGGAGCTGTTTTTT
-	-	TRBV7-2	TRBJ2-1	CASSLMSGYNEQFF	TGTGCCAGCAGCTTAATGTCGGGGTACAATGAGCAGTTCTTC
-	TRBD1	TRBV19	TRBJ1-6	CASSIFRGTGARSPLHF	TGTGCCAGTAGTATTTTCCGAGGGACAGGGGCTCGCTCACCCCTCCACTTT
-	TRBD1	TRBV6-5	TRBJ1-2	CASTRQGRNYGYTF	TGTGCCAGCACCCGACAGGGGAGGAACTATGGCTACACCTTC
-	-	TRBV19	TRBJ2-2	CASSILNTGELFF	TGTGCCAGTAGTATCCTTAACACCGGGGAGCTGTTTTTT
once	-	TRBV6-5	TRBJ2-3	CASSLYGGASTDTQYF	TGTGCCAGCAGTTTGTATGGCGGGGCGAGCACAGATACGCAGTATTTT
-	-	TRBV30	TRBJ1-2	CAWTVGGNYGYTF	TGTGCCTGGACCGTGGGGGGGAACTATGGCTACACCTTC
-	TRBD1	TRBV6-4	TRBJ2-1	CASSDHPGQGQSEQFF	TGTGCCAGCAGTGACCATCCGGGACAGGGCCAATCCGAGCAGTTCTTC
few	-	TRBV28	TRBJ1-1	CASSLQGNTEAFF	TGTGCCAGCAGCCTACAGGGGAACACTGAAGCTTTCTTT
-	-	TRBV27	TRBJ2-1	CASSVTSPSYNEQFF	TGTGCCAGCAGTGTCACTAGCCCCTCCTACAATGAGCAGTTCTTC
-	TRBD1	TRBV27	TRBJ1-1	CASSLDRGLNEAFF	TGTGCCAGCAGTTTGGACAGGGGGCTTAATGAAGCTTTCTTT
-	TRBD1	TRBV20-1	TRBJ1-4	CSAGTGEKLFF	TGCAGTGCTGGGACAGGGGAAAAACTGTTTTTT
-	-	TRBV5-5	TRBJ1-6	CASSFPAGPTNSPLHF	TGTGCCAGCAGCTTTCCGGCGGGGCCAACTAATTCACCCCTCCACTTT
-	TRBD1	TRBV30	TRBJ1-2	CAWTRGQWGYTF	TGTGCCTGGACACGGGGACAGTGGGGCTACACCTTC
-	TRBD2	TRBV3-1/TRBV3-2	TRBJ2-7	CASASGDSYEQYF	TGTGCCAGCGCTAGCGGGGACTCCTACGAGCAGTACTTC
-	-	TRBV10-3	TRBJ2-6	CAISDGGGGANVLTF	TGTGCCATCAGTGATGGAGGTGGTGGGGCCAACGTCCTGACTTTC
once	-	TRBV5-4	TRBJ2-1	CASSTDKSYNEQFF	TGTGCCAGCAGCACGGACAAATCCTACAATGAGCAGTTCTTC
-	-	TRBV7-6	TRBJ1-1	CASSPIRGLRNTEAFF	TGTGCCAGCAGCCCTATAAGGGGACTTAGGAACACTGAAGCTTTCTTT